Listed below are T cell receptor beta chains from one sample, sequenced in a study of OX40 agonist ivuxolimab in advanced cancers. TCRdb's copy holds only in-frame clones and misses some; the assay was immunoSEQ multiplex PCR. The table shows approximately 82,000 clones, with roughly 88% occurring only once. The starting material was CD4+ or CD8+ T cells sorted from blood, obtained in a trial of the OX40 agonist ivuxolimab. These receptors were taken from an adult with an advanced solid tumor such as melanoma, head and neck, liver or kidney cancer. The CDR3 runs from the conserved cysteine through the conserved F or W. A D gene is named only where the DNA matches it firmly. Size is stated for part of the rows, as once, few or many counts, or as a class when the clone is expanded.

d_call	v_call	j_call	clone_size	cdr3_nt	cdr3_aa
TRBD1	TRBV28	TRBJ2-5	NA	TGTGCCAGCAGTTTAGGAGGACAGGGGGGGTGGACACAAGAGACCCAGTACTTC	CASSLGGQGGWTQETQYF
NA	TRBV7-2	TRBJ2-5	NA	TGTGCCAGCAGCTTAGGGCGGGAGACCCAGTACTTC	CASSLGRETQYF
NA	TRBV28	TRBJ2-7	once	TGTGCCAGCAGTTTCGGGAGTTACGAGCAGTACTTC	CASSFGSYEQYF
NA	TRBV28	TRBJ1-4	NA	TGTGCCAGCACCCTACGGGGGGCCGGGGAAAAACTGTTTTTT	CASTLRGAGEKLFF
TRBD1	TRBV19	TRBJ2-1	NA	TGTGCCACCGCGCGACAGGGGGTAGGTGAGCAGTTCTTC	CATARQGVGEQFF
NA	TRBV28	TRBJ2-5	once	TGTGCCAGCAGTTTGGGGGACGAGACCCAGTACTTC	CASSLGDETQYF
TRBD2	TRBV28	TRBJ2-1	NA	TGTGCCAGCAGAGCCACTAGCGGGAGGCCGTACAATGAGCAGTTCTTC	CASRATSGRPYNEQFF
NA	TRBV5-5	TRBJ2-6	NA	TGTGCCAGCAGCTTGAGTGAATTTCCTGGGGCCAACGTCCTGACTTTC	CASSLSEFPGANVLTF
TRBD2	TRBV7-3	TRBJ2-2	NA	TGTGCCAGCAGCACAGGACTAGCGGGAGTCGGGGAGCTGTTTTTT	CASSTGLAGVGELFF
NA	TRBV19	TRBJ1-4	NA	TGTGCCAGTAGTGGCGGTGGGGCAACTAATGAAAAACTGTTTTTT	CASSGGGATNEKLFF
TRBD1	TRBV5-4	TRBJ2-7	NA	TGTGCCAGCAGCTTGGCCGGGACAGGCTACGAGCAGTACTTC	CASSLAGTGYEQYF
NA	TRBV20-1	TRBJ2-7	NA	TGCAGTGCCGGGGAATACGACGAGCAGTACTTC	CSAGEYDEQYF
NA	TRBV11-2	TRBJ2-1	NA	TGTGCCAGCAGCTTAGTACGTGGGGGTGAGCAGTTCTTC	CASSLVRGGEQFF
NA	TRBV6-1	TRBJ2-7	NA	TGTGCCAGCAGTCCGTTTAACGAGCAGTACTTC	CASSPFNEQYF
NA	TRBV28	TRBJ2-1	NA	TGTGCCAGCAGGGGTGCGTACAATGAGCAGTTCTTC	CASRGAYNEQFF
TRBD2	TRBV11-3	TRBJ2-1	NA	TGTGCCAGCAGCTTACGGGGGGGGAGCTACAGCTCCTACAATGAGCAGTTCTTC	CASSLRGGSYSSYNEQFF
NA	TRBV28	TRBJ2-1	NA	TGTGCCAGCAGTCTAGGGGATGAGCAGTTCTTC	CASSLGDEQFF
NA	TRBV9	TRBJ1-4	NA	TGTGCCAGCAGCATCCGACCGAATGAAAAACTGTTTTTT	CASSIRPNEKLFF
NA	TRBV7-8	TRBJ2-3	NA	TGTGCCAGCAGGGCGAGATGGGGGACCCCAGATACGCAGTATTTT	CASRARWGTPDTQYF
NA	TRBV9	TRBJ2-5	NA	TGTGCCAGCAGCGCCACCAACGCCTGGGAGACCCAGTACTTC	CASSATNAWETQYF
TRBD1	TRBV10-3	TRBJ2-3	NA	TGTGCCATCAGTGCACAACAGGGGCGCGGGACAGATACGCAGTATTTT	CAISAQQGRGTDTQYF
NA	TRBV11-1	TRBJ2-7	NA	TGTGCCAGCACCCTACCCGGGAGCTACGAGCAGTACTTC	CASTLPGSYEQYF
NA	TRBV6-1	TRBJ2-1	few	TGTGCCAGCAGTGGGAGGACTACCACGGGGAACAATGAGCAGTTCTTC	CASSGRTTTGNNEQFF
NA	TRBV7-9	TRBJ1-5	NA	TGTGCCAGCAGCTTAGATAGCAATCAGCCCCAGCATTTT	CASSLDSNQPQHF
NA	TRBV9	TRBJ2-5	NA	TGTGCCAGCAGCTTCGCGGGCAGGAGCCAAGAGACCCAGTACTTC	CASSFAGRSQETQYF
NA	TRBV6-6	TRBJ1-4	few	TGTGCCAGCAGGTTCACCACCTTTAATGAAAAACTGTTTTTT	CASRFTTFNEKLFF
TRBD2	TRBV7-2	TRBJ2-7	NA	TGTGCCAGCAGCTTAGGGCGGGAGAACGAGCAGTACTTC	CASSLGRENEQYF
NA	TRBV29-1	TRBJ2-5	NA	TGCAGCGTTGATCTCCAGGGGGAGACCCAGTACTTC	CSVDLQGETQYF
TRBD2	TRBV30	TRBJ2-7	NA	TGTGCCTGGAGTGCAGGGACTAGCGGGGCTTACGAGCAGTACTTC	CAWSAGTSGAYEQYF